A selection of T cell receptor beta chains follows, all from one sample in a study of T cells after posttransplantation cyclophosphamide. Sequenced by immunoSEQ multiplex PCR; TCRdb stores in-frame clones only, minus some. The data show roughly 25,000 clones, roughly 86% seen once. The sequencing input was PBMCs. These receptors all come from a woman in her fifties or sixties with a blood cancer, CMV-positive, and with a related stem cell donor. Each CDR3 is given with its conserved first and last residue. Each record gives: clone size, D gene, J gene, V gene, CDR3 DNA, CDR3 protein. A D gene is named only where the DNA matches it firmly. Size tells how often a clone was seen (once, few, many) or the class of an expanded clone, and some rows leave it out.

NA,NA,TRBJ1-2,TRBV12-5,TGTGCTAGTGCCCAGGTTAACTATGGCTACACCTTC,CASAQVNYGYTF
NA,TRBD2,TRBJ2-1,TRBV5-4,TGTGCCAGCAGCCCAAAGACTAGCGTCTACAATGAGCAGTTCTTC,CASSPKTSVYNEQFF
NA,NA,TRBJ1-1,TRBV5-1,TGCGCCAGCAGCTTGGAGGGGCCAATGAACACTGAAGCTTTCTTT,CASSLEGPMNTEAFF
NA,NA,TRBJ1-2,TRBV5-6,TGTGCCAGCAGCTTGAGCAGGGTGTATGGCTACACCTTC,CASSLSRVYGYTF
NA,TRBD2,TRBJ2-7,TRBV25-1,TGTGCCAGCAGTGAATATGGGGGCCGGGAGGGCCTCTACGAGCAGTACTTC,CASSEYGGREGLYEQYF
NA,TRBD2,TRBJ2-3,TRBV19,TGTGCCAGTAGTATTGAGGGTAGCGGGAGATCAGATACGCAGTATTTT,CASSIEGSGRSDTQYF
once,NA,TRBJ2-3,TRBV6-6,TGTGCCACCATTGACCGGGAAAGCCTCAGAGATACGCAGTATTTT,CATIDRESLRDTQYF
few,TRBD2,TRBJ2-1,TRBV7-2,TGTGCCAGCAGCTCTTGGACTAGCGGGAGGCGCTACAATGAGCAGTTCTTC,CASSSWTSGRRYNEQFF
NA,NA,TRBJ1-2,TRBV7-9,TGTGCCAGCAGCCCCGATGGGGGCGGCTATGGCTACACCTTC,CASSPDGGGYGYTF
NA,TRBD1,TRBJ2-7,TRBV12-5,TGTGCTAGTGGTTTGGTAGCGGGGACAGGGCTTTCCTACGAGCAGTACTTC,CASGLVAGTGLSYEQYF
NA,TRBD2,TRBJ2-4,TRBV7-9,TGTGCCAGCAGCTTAAAGCGGGAGGGCTCGGTAACCAAAAACATTCAGTACTTC,CASSLKREGSVTKNIQYF
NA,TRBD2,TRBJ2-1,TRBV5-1,TGCGCCAGCAGCTTCCCTAGCGGGCAAAATGAGCAGTTCTTC,CASSFPSGQNEQFF
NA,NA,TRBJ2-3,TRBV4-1,TGCGCCAGCAGCCATAAACCACAGGGGAGGCCAGATACGCAGTATTTT,CASSHKPQGRPDTQYF
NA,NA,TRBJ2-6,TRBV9,TGTGCCAGCAGCGTATGGCAAACTGGGGCCAACGTCCTGACTTTC,CASSVWQTGANVLTF
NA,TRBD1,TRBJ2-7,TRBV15,TGTGCCACCAGCTTGCAGGGGGCGCGGGAGCAGTACTTC,CATSLQGAREQYF
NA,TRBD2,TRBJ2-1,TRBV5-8,TGTGCCAGCCACATCTGGGGGAGGGGCAATGAGCAGTTCTTC,CASHIWGRGNEQFF
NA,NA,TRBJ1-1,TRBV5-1,TGCGCCAGCAGCGGGGATGGGGGCGGAAACACTGAAGCTTTCTTT,CASSGDGGGNTEAFF
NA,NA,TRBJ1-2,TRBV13,TGTGCCAGCAGCGAAATCAGGGGAAGGGACTATGGCTACACCTTC,CASSEIRGRDYGYTF
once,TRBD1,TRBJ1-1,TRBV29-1,TGCAGCGTCCAGGGGGTCCTTCCGAACACTGAAGCTTTCTTT,CSVQGVLPNTEAFF
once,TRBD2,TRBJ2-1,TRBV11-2,TGTGCCAGCAGCTTAAAGCCTAGCGGGAAAGTGAGGAATGAGCAGTTCTTC,CASSLKPSGKVRNEQFF
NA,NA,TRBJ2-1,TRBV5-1,TGCGCCAGCTCCCAGTGGTATCGGGGGGCTAGCGCGTACAATGAGCAGTTCTTC,CASSQWYRGASAYNEQFF
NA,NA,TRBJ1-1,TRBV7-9,TGTGCCAGCAGCTTAGACATGAACACTGAAGCTTTCTTT,CASSLDMNTEAFF
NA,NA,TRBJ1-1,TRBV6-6,TGTGCCAGCAAACACATCGGACAGACCGTAGCTTTCTTT,CASKHIGQTVAFF
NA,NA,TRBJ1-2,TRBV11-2,TGTGCCAGCAGCCGACAGGCAAACTATGGCTACACCTTC,CASSRQANYGYTF
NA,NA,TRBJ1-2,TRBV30,TGTGCCTGGAGTGTTTACAGGATTAACTATGGCTACACCTTC,CAWSVYRINYGYTF
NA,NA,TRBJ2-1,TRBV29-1,TGCAGCGTTGAACGGTATAATGAGCAGTTCTTC,CSVERYNEQFF
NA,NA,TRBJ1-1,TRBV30,TGTGCCTGGAGTGTGCAGGGAAACACTGAAGCTTTCTTT,CAWSVQGNTEAFF
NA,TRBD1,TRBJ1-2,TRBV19,TGTGCCAGTAGTCTCGAGGGGGCGTCTGGCTACACCTTC,CASSLEGASGYTF
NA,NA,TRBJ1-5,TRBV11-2,TGTGCCAGCAGGCTGGGGGGGACTCTCGGGTGTCAGCCCCAGCATTTT,CASRLGGTLGCQPQHF
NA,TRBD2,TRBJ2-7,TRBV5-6,TGTGCCAGCTCAGCGGGACGCAACCTCTACGAGCAGTACTTC,CASSAGRNLYEQYF